This TCR beta chain was found in a study of blood T cell repertoires in COVID-19. Study information: Acute-phase and convalescent COVID-19 samples originated in the United States, Italy and Spain.

Germline-derived CDR1 and CDR2 are SGDLS and YYNGEE. V lost 3 bases and J lost 0, with 9 bases in between. The CDR3 spans 14 residues. Adults between about 18 and 89 years of age took part from about 24 US areas. The recovered donors of Cohort 3 showed two negative PCRs, clearance, or symptom resolution. Original methodology: From reference gene primer amplification, estimates of nucleated cell counts were derived. Libraries were prepared by immunoSEQ multiplex PCR; TCRdb keeps only in-frame clonotypes and omits some of them. For V, J and clone size, that table is used; D and trimming come from the DNA. This sample has over 150,000 clones; roughly 80% occur once, and the top ten carry 2.5% to 3.5%.

J is TRBJ1-2 and V is TRBV9; TRBD1 might be the D (6 bases). The TCR comes from a woman between 25 and 40 years old who had recovered from COVID-19. Sample: PBMCs or T cells enriched from blood (not recorded which). This CDR3 reads CASSARTANYGYTF. The CDR3 nucleotides read TGTGCCAGCAGCGCCCGGACAGCTAACTATGGCTACACCTTC.